The clone carrying this T cell receptor (beta chain) was counted once. The antigen is not known. Healthy people donating bone marrow made up the donors. The PCR made use of 60 Vbeta and 13 Jbeta primers. Profiled with immunoSEQ multiplex PCR; TCRdb holds only in-frame clones, not every one. The table lists 150,000 to 200,000 clones, 79% of them singletons, with 2% to 2.5% in the top ten. This entry is derived from a study of cytomegalovirus exposure and HLA in healthy donors. Trimming stripped 7 bases from V and 2 bases from J, with 15 bases between. Germline V lookup: CDR1 LNHDA, CDR2 SQIVND (reference sequence). CDR3 size: 14 residues. Whole-study results and caveats: Most CMV-associated TCR beta chains were later found to appear HLA-restricted. Researchers counted around 180 TCR beta chains as cytomegalovirus-associated. Several V segments, TRBV6-2 and TRBV6-3 among them, could not be told apart and were dropped.

The sequencing input was PBMCs. The chain combines TRBV19 with TRBJ2-7, with D possibly matching TRBD2 (7 bases). The TCR sequence derives from a woman aged 50 to 65 in good health and CMV-seronegative. CDR3 sequence reads: CASKSGGLPYEQYF. The CDR3 nucleotides read TGTGCCAGTAAATCCGGGGGGCTTCCCTACGAGCAGTACTTC.